This T cell receptor beta chain was observed in a study of T cells in Graves' hyperthyroidism and ophthalmopathy. Findings and caveats of the study: Among clonotypes expanded in thyroid above 0.001, most were also found in blood.

The CDR3 covers 15 residues. Germline V lookup: CDR1 SNHLY, CDR2 FYNNEI. V lost 7 bases and J lost 1, with 14 bases in between. In this sample, this clonotype turned up many times. Its antigen remains unidentified. What was amplified from RNA transcripts were TCR beta CDR3 regions. With the HTBI primer set, the TCR CDR3 went through a first round of RT-PCR. One entry per CDR3 protein results from TCRdb running MiXCR on the multiplex PCR reads. The table records hundreds of thousands of distinct CDR3 sequences, just under 45% of them present only once. This TCR derives from an adult man with Graves' disease, either hyperthyroidism or ophthalmopathy (not recorded which). The chain has TRBV2 and TRBJ1-5; tentative D call: TRBD1 (6 bases). The sample taken for sequencing was peripheral blood or thyroid tissue (not recorded which). The CDR3 reads CASTNDRLSNQPQHF. Here the CDR3 DNA reads TGTGCCAGCACCAACGACAGGTTGAGCAATCAGCCCCAGCATTTT.